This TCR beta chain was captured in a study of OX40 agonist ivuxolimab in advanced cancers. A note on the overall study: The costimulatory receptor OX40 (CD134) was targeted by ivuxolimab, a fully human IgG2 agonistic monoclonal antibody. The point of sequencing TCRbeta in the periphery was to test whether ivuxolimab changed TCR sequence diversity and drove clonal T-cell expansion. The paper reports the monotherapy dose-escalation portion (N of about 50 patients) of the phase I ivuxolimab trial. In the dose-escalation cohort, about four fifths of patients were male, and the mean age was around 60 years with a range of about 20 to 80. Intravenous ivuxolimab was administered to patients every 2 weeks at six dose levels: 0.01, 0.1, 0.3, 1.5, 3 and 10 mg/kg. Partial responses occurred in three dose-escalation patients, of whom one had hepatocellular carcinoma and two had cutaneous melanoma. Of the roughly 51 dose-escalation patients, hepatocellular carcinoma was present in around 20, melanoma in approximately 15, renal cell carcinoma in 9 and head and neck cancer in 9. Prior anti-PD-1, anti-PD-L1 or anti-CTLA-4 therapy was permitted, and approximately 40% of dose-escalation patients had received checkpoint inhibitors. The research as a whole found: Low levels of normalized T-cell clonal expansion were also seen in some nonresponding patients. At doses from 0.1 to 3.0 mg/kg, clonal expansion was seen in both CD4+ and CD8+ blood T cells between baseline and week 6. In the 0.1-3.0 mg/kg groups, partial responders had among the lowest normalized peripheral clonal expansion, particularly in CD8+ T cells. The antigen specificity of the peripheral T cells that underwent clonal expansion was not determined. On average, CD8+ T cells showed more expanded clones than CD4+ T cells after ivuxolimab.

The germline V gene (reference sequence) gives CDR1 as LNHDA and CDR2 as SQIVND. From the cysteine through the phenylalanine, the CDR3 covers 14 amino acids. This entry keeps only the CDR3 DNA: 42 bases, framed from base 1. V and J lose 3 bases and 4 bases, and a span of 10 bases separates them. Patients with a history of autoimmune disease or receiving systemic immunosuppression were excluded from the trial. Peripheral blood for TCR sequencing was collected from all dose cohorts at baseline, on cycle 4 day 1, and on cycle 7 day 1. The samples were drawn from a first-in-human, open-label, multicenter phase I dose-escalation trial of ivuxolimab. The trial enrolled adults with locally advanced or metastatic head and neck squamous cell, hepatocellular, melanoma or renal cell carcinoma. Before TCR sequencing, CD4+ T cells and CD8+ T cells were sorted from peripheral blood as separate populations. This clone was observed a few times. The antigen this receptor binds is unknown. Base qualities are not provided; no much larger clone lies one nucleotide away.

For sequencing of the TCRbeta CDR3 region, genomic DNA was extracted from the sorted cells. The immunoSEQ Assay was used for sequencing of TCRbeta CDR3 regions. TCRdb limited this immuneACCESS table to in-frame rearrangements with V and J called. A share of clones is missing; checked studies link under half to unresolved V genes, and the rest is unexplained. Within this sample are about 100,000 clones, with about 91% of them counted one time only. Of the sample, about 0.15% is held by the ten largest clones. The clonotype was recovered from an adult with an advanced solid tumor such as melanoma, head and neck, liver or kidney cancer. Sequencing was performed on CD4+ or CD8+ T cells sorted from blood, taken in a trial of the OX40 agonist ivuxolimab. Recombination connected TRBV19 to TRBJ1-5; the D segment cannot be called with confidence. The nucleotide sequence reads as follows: TGTGCCAGTAGTATTGCCGGGAATAATCAGCCCCAGCATTTT. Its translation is CASSIAGNNQPQHF. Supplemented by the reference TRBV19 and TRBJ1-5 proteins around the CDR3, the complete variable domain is DGGITQSPKYLFRKEGQNVTLSCEQNLNHDAMYWYRQDPGQGLRLIYYSQIVNDFQKGDIAEGYSVSREKKESFPLTVTSAQKNPTAFYLCASSIAGNNQPQHFGDGTRLSIL.